The clone carrying this TCR beta chain was recorded a few times. Germline and junction disagree at one end, which may indicate a read error. This CDR3 has 15 amino acids. The germline V gene has CDR1 LGHNA and CDR2 YNFKEQ. The data stem from a study of blood T cell repertoires in COVID-19. In the study overall: Sites in the United States, Italy and Spain provided acute and convalescent COVID-19 samples. Sources were T cells, B-cell-depleted T cells, or PBMCs; the material itself was cDNA or gDNA.

Original analysis: Nucleated cell number was recorded as an estimate derived from reference gene primer amplification. Here immunoSEQ multiplex PCR was the method, and the copy in TCRdb shows in-frame clones only, minus some. V, J and clone size were drawn from that table, and D and trimming were deduced from the DNA. The repertoire includes 300,000 to 400,000 clones, around 88% of them detected once, and 2.5% to 3.5% sits in the top ten. This clonotype was sampled from a man in his thirties or forties with active or convalescent COVID-19. V and J are TRBV4-2 and TRBJ2-7; D is uncertain. The specimen was peripheral blood. CDR3 DNA: TGTGCCAGCAGTCAAGGGCGTGGCAGCGACTACGAGCAGTACTTC. This codes for CASSQGRGSDYEQYF.